This TCR beta chain was documented in a study of identical twins. With 4 bases removed from V and 2 bases from J, the gap between germline ends came to 10 bases. CDR1 is SNHLY and CDR2 is FYNNEI in the germline V gene. The length of the CDR3 is 14 residues. Broader study findings: Cord blood's abundant beta clonotypes had fewer insertions, unlike memory repertoires.

Worth noting for this clonotype: Its antigen remains unknown.

A template switching step contributed a universal primer site, while unique molecular identifiers were present in the cDNA. TCRdb processed the 5' RACE reads anew with MiXCR; each CDR3 protein has one entry. The sample has under 1 million distinct CDR3 sequences, more than 9% seen once. This same sample was also taken into another study, of yellow fever vaccine responses in identical twins.

The sample comprised PBMCs. J is TRBJ2-3 and V is TRBV2; no clear D. The clonotype was recovered from a woman aged 18-29 years in good health. CDR3 nucleotide sequence: TGTGCCAGCAGTGTAACCAGGAACACAGATACGCAGTATTTT. Protein product: CASSVTRNTDTQYF.